The clone carrying this T cell receptor beta chain was counted a few times. As yet, its antigen is unknown. CDR1 is SNHLY, CDR2 FYNNEI, per germline. This CDR3 is 14 amino acids long. V was shortened by 7 bases and J by 9 bases, with 18 bases between the two germline ends. The sample belongs to a study of identical twins. A universal primer site came from template switching; cDNA carried unique molecular identifiers. From the 5' RACE reads, TCRdb called clonotypes with MiXCR, one entry per CDR3 protein. The sample has hundreds of thousands of distinct CDR3 sequences, 20% to 25% seen once; the top ten hold 0.48%. General study points: Out-of-frame alpha sequences shared between twins exhibited an excess of low generation probability.

The same data also contributed to another study, on yellow fever vaccine responses in identical twins.

The sequence was collected from a woman in her late teens or twenties in good health. V usage is TRBV2 and J usage is TRBJ2-2; a weak D match, TRBD2 (6 bases). Sequencing used CD4+ T cells sorted from blood. Here the CDR3 DNA reads TGTGCCAGCACCACGGGGGTCCCTAGTCGGGAGCTGTTTTTT. Its protein is CASTTGVPSRELFF.